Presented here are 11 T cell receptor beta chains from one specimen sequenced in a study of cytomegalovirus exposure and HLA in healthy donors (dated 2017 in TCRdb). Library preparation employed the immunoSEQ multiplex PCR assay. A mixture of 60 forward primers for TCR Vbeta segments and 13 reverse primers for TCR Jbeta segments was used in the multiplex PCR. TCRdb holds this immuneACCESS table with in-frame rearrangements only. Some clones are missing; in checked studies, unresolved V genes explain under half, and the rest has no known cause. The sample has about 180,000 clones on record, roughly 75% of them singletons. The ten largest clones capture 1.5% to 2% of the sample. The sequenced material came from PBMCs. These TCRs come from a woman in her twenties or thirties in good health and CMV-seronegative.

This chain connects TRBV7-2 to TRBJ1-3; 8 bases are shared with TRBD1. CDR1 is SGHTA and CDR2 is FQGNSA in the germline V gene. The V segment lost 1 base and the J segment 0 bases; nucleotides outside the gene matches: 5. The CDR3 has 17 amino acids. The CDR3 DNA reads TGTGCCAGCAGCTTAGTCCACAGGGGGGACTCTGGAAACACCATATATTTT. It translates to CASSLVHRGDSGNTIYF.

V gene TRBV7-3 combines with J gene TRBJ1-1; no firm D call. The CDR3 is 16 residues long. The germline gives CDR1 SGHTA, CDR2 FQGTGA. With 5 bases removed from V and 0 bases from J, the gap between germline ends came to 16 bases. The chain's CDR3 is CASSEPSGVMNTEAFF. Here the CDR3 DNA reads TGTGCCAGCAGCGAGCCATCCGGTGTCATGAACACTGAAGCTTTCTTT.

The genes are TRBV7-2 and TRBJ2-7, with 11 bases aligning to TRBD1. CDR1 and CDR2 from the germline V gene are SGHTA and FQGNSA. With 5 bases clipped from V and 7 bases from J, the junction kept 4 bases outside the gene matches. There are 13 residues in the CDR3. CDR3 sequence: CASSGQGAWEQYF. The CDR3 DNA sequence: TGTGCCAGCAGCGGACAGGGGGCCTGGGAGCAGTACTTC.

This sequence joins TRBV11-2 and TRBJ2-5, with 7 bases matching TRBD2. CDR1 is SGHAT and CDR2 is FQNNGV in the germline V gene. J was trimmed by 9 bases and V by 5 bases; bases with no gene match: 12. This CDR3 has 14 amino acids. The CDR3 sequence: CASSPSRGLLPQYF. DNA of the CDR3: TGTGCCAGCAGCCCTAGCCGGGGACTACTTCCCCAGTACTTC. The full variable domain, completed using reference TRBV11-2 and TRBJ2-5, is EAGVAQSPRYKIIEKRQSVAFWCNPISGHATLYWYQQILGQGPKLLIQFQNNGVVDDSQLPKDRFSAERLKGVDSTLKIQPAKLEDSAVYLCASSPSRGLLPQYFGPGTRLLVL.

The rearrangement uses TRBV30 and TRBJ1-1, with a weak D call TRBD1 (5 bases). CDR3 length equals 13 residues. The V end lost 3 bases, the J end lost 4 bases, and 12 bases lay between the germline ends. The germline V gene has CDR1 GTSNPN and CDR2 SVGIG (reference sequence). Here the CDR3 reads CAWRAGSGTEAFF. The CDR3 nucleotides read TGTGCCTGGAGGGCAGGGTCGGGCACTGAAGCTTTCTTT.

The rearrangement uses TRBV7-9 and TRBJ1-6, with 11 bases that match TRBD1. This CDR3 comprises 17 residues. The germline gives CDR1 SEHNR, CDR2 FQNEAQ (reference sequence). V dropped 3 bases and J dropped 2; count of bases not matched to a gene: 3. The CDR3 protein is CASSLDRGQTYNSPLHF. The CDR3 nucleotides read TGTGCCAGCAGCTTGGACAGGGGGCAAACCTATAATTCACCCCTCCACTTT.

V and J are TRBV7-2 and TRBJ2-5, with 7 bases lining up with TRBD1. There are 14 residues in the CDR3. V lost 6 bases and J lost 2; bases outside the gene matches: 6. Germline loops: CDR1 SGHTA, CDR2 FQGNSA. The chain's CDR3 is CASRKGAGQETQYF. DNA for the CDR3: TGTGCCAGCAGAAAGGGGGCGGGTCAAGAGACCCAGTACTTC. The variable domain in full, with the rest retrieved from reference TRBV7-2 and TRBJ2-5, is GAGVSQSPSNKVTEKGKDVELRCDPISGHTALYWYRQSLGQGLEFLIYFQGNSAPDKSGLPSDRFSAERTGGSVSTLTIQRTQQEDSAVYLCASRKGAGQETQYFGPGTRLLVL.

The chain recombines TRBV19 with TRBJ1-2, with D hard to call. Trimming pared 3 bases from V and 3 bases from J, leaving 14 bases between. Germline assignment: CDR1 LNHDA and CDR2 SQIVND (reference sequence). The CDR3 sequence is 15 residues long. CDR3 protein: CASSIFRGWDYGYTF. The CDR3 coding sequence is TGTGCCAGTAGTATTTTTCGGGGTTGGGACTATGGCTACACCTTC.

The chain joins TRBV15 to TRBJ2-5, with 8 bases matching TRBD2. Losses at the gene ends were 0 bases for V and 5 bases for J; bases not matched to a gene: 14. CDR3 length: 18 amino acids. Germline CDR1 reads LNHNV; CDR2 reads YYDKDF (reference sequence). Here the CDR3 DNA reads TGTGCCACCAGCAGAGATTACTTAGGGACTAGGGATCCGGAGACCCAGTACTTC. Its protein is CATSRDYLGTRDPETQYF.

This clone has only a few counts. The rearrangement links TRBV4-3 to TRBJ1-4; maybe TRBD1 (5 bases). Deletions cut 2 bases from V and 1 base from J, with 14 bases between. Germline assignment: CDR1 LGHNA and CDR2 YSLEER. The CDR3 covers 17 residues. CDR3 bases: TGCGCCAGCAGCCAACGCGGGGGAGTAGGAACTAATGAAAAACTGTTTTTT. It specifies CASSQRGGVGTNEKLFF.

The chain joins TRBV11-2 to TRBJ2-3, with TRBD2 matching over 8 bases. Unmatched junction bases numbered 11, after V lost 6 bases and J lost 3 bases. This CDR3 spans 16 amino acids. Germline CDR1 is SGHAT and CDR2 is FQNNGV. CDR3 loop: CASSLGGARRTDTQYF. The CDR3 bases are TGTGCCAGCAGTCTCGGGGGGGCCCGAAGGACAGATACGCAGTATTTT.